This is a list of T cell receptor beta chains from one sample in a study of T cells expressing NK-cell markers. TCRdb re-called the 5' RACE reads; every CDR3 protein appears as one record, without DNA. The sample has 130,000 to 150,000 distinct CDR3 sequences, and its top ten clones hold around 12%. Specimen: blood T cells: a sorted CD56 or NKG2C T cell subset, CD4+ or CD8+ T cells, or bulk PBMC T cells (not recorded which). The receptor set was obtained from a man aged 18 to 30 in good health. CDR3s include the opening cysteine and the closing phenylalanine or tryptophan.

v_gene: TRBV5-1
j_gene: TRBJ1-5
CDR3aa: CASRSSAGQPQHF

v_gene: TRBV12-3/TRBV12-4
j_gene: TRBJ2-7
CDR3aa: CASSLPGGDEQYF

v_gene: TRBV5-5
j_gene: TRBJ2-3
CDR3aa: CASRSTSGSLDTQYF

v_gene: TRBV3-1
j_gene: TRBJ2-3
CDR3aa: CASSQVTTTSTDTQYF

v_gene: TRBV7-2
j_gene: TRBJ2-1
CDR3aa: CASSLALNWGLSDEQFF

v_gene: TRBV5-1
j_gene: TRBJ2-3
CDR3aa: CASRYRASSQGTDTQYF

v_gene: TRBV7-9
j_gene: TRBJ2-3
CDR3aa: CASSERLAGVPDTQYF

v_gene: TRBV27
j_gene: TRBJ2-1
CDR3aa: CASSSKTGYVSHEQFF

v_gene: TRBV2
j_gene: TRBJ2-1
CDR3aa: CASSEGLAGINEQFF

v_gene: TRBV11-2
j_gene: TRBJ2-3
CDR3aa: CASSRGGNKGLAGGPDTQYF

v_gene: TRBV6-2/TRBV6-3
j_gene: TRBJ2-1
CDR3aa: CASRGLAGLNNEQFF

v_gene: TRBV2
j_gene: TRBJ1-2
CDR3aa: CASNPSFAANYGYTF

v_gene: TRBV10-3
j_gene: TRBJ2-5
CDR3aa: CATRLGLAGGEGLETQYF

v_gene: TRBV15
j_gene: TRBJ1-1
CDR3aa: CATSRGGYTEAFF

v_gene: TRBV4-3
j_gene: TRBJ2-3
CDR3aa: CASSQDPGHHSTDTQYF

v_gene: TRBV7-8
j_gene: TRBJ2-5
CDR3aa: CASSLRRLAGQETQYF

v_gene: TRBV4-1
j_gene: TRBJ1-2
CDR3aa: CASSPNVGINYGYTF

v_gene: TRBV2
j_gene: TRBJ2-5
CDR3aa: CASSATGGSQETQYF

v_gene: TRBV28
j_gene: TRBJ2-7
CDR3aa: CASSSAGGSEQYF

v_gene: TRBV6-2/TRBV6-3
j_gene: TRBJ2-7
CDR3aa: CASSFGGAGEQYF

v_gene: TRBV11-1
j_gene: TRBJ2-3
CDR3aa: CASSTGTLDSGVRWSGQYF

v_gene: TRBV7-6
j_gene: TRBJ2-1
CDR3aa: CASSPRTTVNNEQFF

v_gene: TRBV5-1
j_gene: TRBJ2-5
CDR3aa: CASSLGDRQETQYF

v_gene: TRBV9
j_gene: TRBJ2-3
CDR3aa: CASSVDGGADTQYF

v_gene: TRBV6-2/TRBV6-3
j_gene: TRBJ2-2
CDR3aa: CASSYSFENPGELFF

v_gene: TRBV14
j_gene: TRBJ2-5
CDR3aa: CASSEFAQGAMQETQYF

v_gene: TRBV19
j_gene: TRBJ2-1
CDR3aa: CASTVWGENNEQFF

v_gene: TRBV15
j_gene: TRBJ1-2
CDR3aa: CATSRGGTGGDGYTF

v_gene: TRBV12-3/TRBV12-4
j_gene: TRBJ2-1
CDR3aa: CASSPRTSSSDEQFF